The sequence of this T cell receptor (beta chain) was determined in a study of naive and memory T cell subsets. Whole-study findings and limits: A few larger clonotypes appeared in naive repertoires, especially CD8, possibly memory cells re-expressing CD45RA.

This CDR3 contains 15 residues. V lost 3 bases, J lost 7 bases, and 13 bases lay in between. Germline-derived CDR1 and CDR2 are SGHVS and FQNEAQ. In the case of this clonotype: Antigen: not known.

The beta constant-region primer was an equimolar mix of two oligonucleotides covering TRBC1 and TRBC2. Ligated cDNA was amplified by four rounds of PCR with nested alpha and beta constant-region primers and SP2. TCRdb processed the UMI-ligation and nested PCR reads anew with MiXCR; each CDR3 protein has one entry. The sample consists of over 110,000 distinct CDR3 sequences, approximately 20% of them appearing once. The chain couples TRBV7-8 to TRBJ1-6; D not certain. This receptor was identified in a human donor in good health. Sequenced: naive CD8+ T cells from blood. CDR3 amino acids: CASSFGEFLNSPLHF. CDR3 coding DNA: TGTGCCAGCAGCTTTGGGGAGTTCCTCAATTCACCCCTCCACTTT.